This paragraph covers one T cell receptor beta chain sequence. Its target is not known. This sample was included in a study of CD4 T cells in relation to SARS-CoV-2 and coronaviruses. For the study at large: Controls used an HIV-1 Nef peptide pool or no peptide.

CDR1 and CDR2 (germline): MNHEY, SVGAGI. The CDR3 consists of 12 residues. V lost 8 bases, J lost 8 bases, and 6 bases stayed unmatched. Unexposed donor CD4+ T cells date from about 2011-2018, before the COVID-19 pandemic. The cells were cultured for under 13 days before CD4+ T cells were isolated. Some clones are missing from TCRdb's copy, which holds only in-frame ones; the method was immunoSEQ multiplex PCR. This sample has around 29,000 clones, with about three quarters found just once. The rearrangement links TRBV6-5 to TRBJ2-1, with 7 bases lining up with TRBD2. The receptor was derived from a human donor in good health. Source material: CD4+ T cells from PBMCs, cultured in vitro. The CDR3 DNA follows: TGTGCCAGCGGAAGAAGCGGGGATGAGCAGTTCTTC. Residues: CASGRSGDEQFF.